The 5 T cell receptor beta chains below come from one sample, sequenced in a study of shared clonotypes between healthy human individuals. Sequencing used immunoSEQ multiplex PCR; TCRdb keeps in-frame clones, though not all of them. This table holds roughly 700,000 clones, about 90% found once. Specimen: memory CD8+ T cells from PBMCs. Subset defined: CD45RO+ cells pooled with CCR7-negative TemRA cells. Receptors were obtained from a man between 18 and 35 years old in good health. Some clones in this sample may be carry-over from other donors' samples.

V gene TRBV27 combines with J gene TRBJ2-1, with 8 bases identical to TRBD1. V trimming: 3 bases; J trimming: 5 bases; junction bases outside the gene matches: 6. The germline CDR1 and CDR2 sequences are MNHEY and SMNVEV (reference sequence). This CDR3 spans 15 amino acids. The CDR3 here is CASSLTGTGHNEQFF. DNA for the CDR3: TGTGCCAGCAGTTTGACCGGGACAGGTCACAATGAGCAGTTCTTC.

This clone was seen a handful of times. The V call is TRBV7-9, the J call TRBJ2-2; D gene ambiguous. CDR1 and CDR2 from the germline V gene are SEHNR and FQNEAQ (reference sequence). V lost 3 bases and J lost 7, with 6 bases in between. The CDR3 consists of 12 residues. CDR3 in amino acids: CASSFDGGELFF. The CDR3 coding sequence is TGTGCCAGCAGCTTCGACGGCGGGGAGCTGTTTTTT.

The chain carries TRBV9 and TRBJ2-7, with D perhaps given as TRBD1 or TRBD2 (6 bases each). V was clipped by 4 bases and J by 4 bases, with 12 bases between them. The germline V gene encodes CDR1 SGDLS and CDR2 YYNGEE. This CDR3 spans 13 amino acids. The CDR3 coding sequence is TGTGCCAGCAGCCTAACAGGGACTTACGAGCAGTACTTC. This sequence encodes CASSLTGTYEQYF.

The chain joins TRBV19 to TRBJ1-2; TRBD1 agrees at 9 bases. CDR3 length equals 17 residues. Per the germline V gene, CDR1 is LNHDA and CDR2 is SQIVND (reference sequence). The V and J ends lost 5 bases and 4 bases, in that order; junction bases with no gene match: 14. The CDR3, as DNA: TGTGCCAGTAGTCCAGAAACCGGGACAGGGCGTCTCTATGGCTACACCTTC. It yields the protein CASSPETGTGRLYGYTF.

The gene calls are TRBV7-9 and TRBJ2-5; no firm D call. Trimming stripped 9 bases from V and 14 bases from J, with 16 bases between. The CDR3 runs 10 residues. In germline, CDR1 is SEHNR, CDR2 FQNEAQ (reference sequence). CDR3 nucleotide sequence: TGTGCCAGTGAAGGTCTTACGACTTACTTC. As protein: CASEGLTTYF.